Listed here are 25 T cell receptor beta chains from one sample, sequenced in a study of blood T cell repertoires in COVID-19. Profiling relied on immunoSEQ multiplex PCR, and the TCRdb table lists in-frame clones only, not all of them. Of 76,000 or so clones listed, 82% are singletons. Sequencing was done on a sample of peripheral blood. The receptors come from a man aged 50-60 years with acute or convalescent COVID-19.

The J gene is TRBJ2-2, the V gene TRBV5-1; perhaps TRBD1 as D (5 bases). CDR1 is SGHRS and CDR2 is YFSETQ in the germline V gene. This CDR3 has 14 amino acids. Trimming shortened V by 4 bases and J by 4 bases, and 11 bases separated the two germline ends. The CDR3 nucleotides are TGCGCCAGCAGCCTCAGGGTCGGCACCGGGGAGCTGTTTTTT. Its protein is CASSLRVGTGELFF.

This sequence joins TRBV6-2 or TRBV6-3 and TRBJ1-1; 8 nucleotides align to TRBD1. After removal of 4 bases from V and 1 base from J, the junction contained 11 bases not matched to a gene. Germline lookup yields CDR1 MNHEY and CDR2 SVGEGT. The CDR3 is 17 amino acids. CDR3 sequence reads: CASSFQGGTGRNTEAFF. CDR3 DNA sequence: TGTGCCAGCAGTTTTCAAGGGGGGACAGGAAGGAACACTGAAGCTTTCTTT.

This chain links TRBV9 with TRBJ2-2; D unresolved. V was pared by 3 bases and J by 6 bases, with 15 bases between. Looked up from germline, CDR1 is SGDLS and CDR2 is YYNGEE. The CDR3 has 15 amino acids. The CDR3 DNA reads as TGTGCCAGCAGCGACACCCCTTTGAGGCCCGGGGAGCTGTTTTTT. This gives the protein CASSDTPLRPGELFF.

This clone came up once. The rearrangement joins TRBV5-5 to TRBJ1-2; D may be TRBD1 (5 bases). V was trimmed by 3 bases and J by 4 bases, leaving 19 bases between them. The length of the CDR3 is 16 residues. The germline V gene encodes CDR1 SGHKS and CDR2 YYEKEE (reference sequence). The CDR3 sequence: CASSWTPGRESYGYTF. In DNA, the CDR3 is TGTGCCAGCAGCTGGACACCGGGCCGCGAAAGCTATGGCTACACCTTC.

The rearrangement uses TRBV7-2 and TRBJ2-7; 9 bases agree with TRBD1. From germline, CDR1 is SGHTA and CDR2 FQGNSA. CDR3 length: 15 amino acids. The ends lost 5 bases at V and 4 bases at J; junction bases unmatched: 9. The CDR3 is CASSGRTGGAYEQYF. The CDR3 DNA reads as TGTGCCAGCAGCGGGCGAACAGGGGGCGCTTACGAGCAGTACTTC.

In its sample, this clone was seen once. This chain joins TRBV5-1 and TRBJ2-3; 7 bases align to TRBD2. V lost 7 bases to trimming and J lost 6 bases; unmatched junction nucleotides: 11. Germline CDR1 SGHRS, CDR2 YFSETQ. This CDR3 spans 14 amino acids. CDR3 sequence (DNA): TGCGCCAGCCGTATAGCGGGCGTCCGGGATACGCAGTATTTT. It translates to CASRIAGVRDTQYF.

The chain links TRBV5-1 to TRBJ1-6; 8 positions agree with TRBD1. Germline CDR1 reads SGHRS; CDR2 reads YFSETQ. The V and J ends lost 0 bases and 7 bases, in that order; junction bases with no gene match: 3. This CDR3 contains 15 residues. As DNA, the CDR3 is TGCGCCAGCAGCTTGGGACAGGGGTCAAATTCACCCCTCCACTTT. It encodes CASSLGQGSNSPLHF.

This chain links TRBV14 with TRBJ2-3, with TRBD1 identical over 8 bases. CDR1 and CDR2 from the germline V gene are SGHDN and FVKESK. The CDR3 covers 17 residues. Trimming removed 4 bases from V and 0 bases from J; junction bases left unmatched: 9. The CDR3 DNA sequence: TGTGCCAGCAGCCCCCTTCGACAGGGGAATAGCACAGATACGCAGTATTTT. It codes for CASSPLRQGNSTDTQYF.

The chain uses TRBV14 and TRBJ1-1; 7 positions agree with TRBD1. Trimming removed 4 bases from V and 11 bases from J; junction bases left unmatched: 10. Germline V gene data show CDR1 as SGHDN and CDR2 as FVKESK. CDR3 size: 13 residues. The DNA for the CDR3 is TGTGCCAGCAGCCCTAGGAGACAGGGTTTGGCTTTCTTT. Amino acid sequence: CASSPRRQGLAFF.

The chain combines TRBV28 with TRBJ1-2; D may be TRBD1 (5 bases). V lost 5 bases, J lost 4 bases, and 20 bases lay in between. This CDR3 contains 16 residues. CDR1 and CDR2 (germline): MDHEN, SYDVKM. CDR3 bases: TGTGCCAGCAGTACAGGCACGGGGAGGTACGGCTATGGCTACACCTTC. It specifies CASSTGTGRYGYGYTF.

The chain combines TRBV19 with TRBJ2-7, with TRBD1 matching 9 bases. The CDR3 sequence is 15 residues long. The V segment lost 5 bases and the J segment 2 bases; nucleotides outside the gene matches: 7. Germline CDR1 and CDR2: LNHDA and SQIVND (reference sequence). The CDR3 loop is CASSPMTGGAYEQYF. The CDR3 nucleotides are TGTGCCAGTAGTCCGATGACAGGGGGTGCCTACGAGCAGTACTTC.

This clone showed up just once. The J gene is TRBJ1-5, the V gene TRBV6-2 or TRBV6-3; the match to TRBD1 covers 8 bases. This CDR3 region has 16 residues. V trimming: 2 bases; J trimming: 1 base; junction bases outside the gene matches: 4. In germline, CDR1 is MNHEY, CDR2 SVGEGT. The CDR3 spells CASSYKQGESNQPQHF. The DNA for the CDR3 is TGTGCCAGCAGTTACAAACAGGGGGAAAGCAATCAGCCCCAGCATTTT.

The chain joins TRBV29-1 to TRBJ2-1, with a possible D match to TRBD2 (6 bases). CDR1 and CDR2 (germline): SQVTM, ANQGSEA. The V and J ends lost 0 bases and 4 bases respectively, with 13 bases between them. The CDR3 contains 15 residues. CDR3 residues: CSVEDEGRLYNEQFF. The CDR3 DNA reads as TGCAGCGTTGAAGATGAGGGGAGGCTGTACAATGAGCAGTTCTTC.

V gene TRBV3-1 (or the pseudogene TRBV3-2) combines with J gene TRBJ1-1, with TRBD1 matching over 7 bases. The CDR3 runs 13 residues. Trimming at V came to 4 bases and at J to 7 bases, leaving 6 bases not matched to a gene. Germline V CDR1 and CDR2: LGHDT, YNNKEL (reference sequence). The CDR3 nucleotides are TGTGCCAGCAGCCGCCGCCGGGACAGTGAAGCTTTCTTT. Amino acids: CASSRRRDSEAFF.

The chain combines TRBV2 with TRBJ1-4; 8 bases are shared with TRBD1. CDR3 length: 14 amino acids. The junction had 7 bases not matched to a gene; V was cut back by 6 bases and J by 7 bases. Germline V CDR1 and CDR2: SNHLY, FYNNEI. The CDR3 sequence is CASSATGEGEKLFF. As DNA, the CDR3 is TGTGCCAGCAGCGCGACAGGGGAGGGTGAAAAACTGTTTTTT.

This clone was seen a few times. The chain couples TRBV5-6 to TRBJ2-7; D is possibly TRBD1 (5 bases). CDR3 size: 14 residues. CDR1 SGHDT and CDR2 YYEEEE come from the germline V gene. Trimming stripped 2 bases from V and 2 bases from J, with 11 bases between. The CDR3 loop is CASSFPTVPYEQYF. CDR3 bases: TGTGCCAGCAGCTTCCCGACAGTACCCTACGAGCAGTACTTC.

This clone was counted only a few times. The rearrangement uses TRBV7-2 and TRBJ1-2; maybe TRBD1 (6 bases). The CDR3 sequence is 14 residues long. Germline V CDR1 and CDR2: SGHTA, FQGNSA. The V end lost 6 bases, the J end lost 4 bases, and 15 bases lay between the germline ends. The CDR3 protein is CASRPQGGSYGYTF. Written as DNA, the CDR3 is TGTGCCAGCAGGCCACAGGGAGGGTCCTATGGCTACACCTTC.

This chain joins TRBV27 and TRBJ2-2, with D tentatively TRBD2 (5 bases). The CDR3 contains 14 residues. V was shortened by 2 bases and J by 4 bases, with 8 bases between the two germline ends. Germline V gene data show CDR1 as MNHEY and CDR2 as SMNVEV (reference sequence). This CDR3 is CASSLLAITGELFF. The CDR3 DNA follows: TGTGCCAGCAGTTTACTAGCTATCACCGGGGAGCTGTTTTTT.

CDR3 in DNA: TGTGCCAGCAGTTTCACCGGGACAGGGCTTCAGCCCCAGCATTTT. The encoded protein is CASSFTGTGLQPQHF. The V and J genes are TRBV27 and TRBJ1-5; 9 nucleotides agree with TRBD1. CDR1 is MNHEY and CDR2 is SMNVEV in the germline V gene (reference sequence). The CDR3 is 15 residues long. With 3 bases clipped from V and 6 bases from J, the junction kept 6 bases outside the gene matches.

The chain links TRBV3-1 (or the pseudogene TRBV3-2) to TRBJ1-4, with 8 bases that match TRBD1. V was clipped by 4 bases and J by 7 bases; unmatched bases: 8. CDR1 is LGHDT and CDR2 is YNNKEL in the germline V gene (reference sequence). The CDR3 has 15 residues. This chain's CDR3 is CASSRGQGPFEKLFF. In DNA form, the CDR3 reads TGTGCCAGCAGCCGAGGACAGGGACCTTTTGAAAAACTGTTTTTT.

The rearrangement joins TRBV7-2 to TRBJ2-3; 9 bases map to TRBD2. V gave up 3 bases and J gave up 0 bases; unmatched junction bases: 7. The CDR3 has 17 residues. Germline lookup yields CDR1 SGHTA and CDR2 FQGNSA. The DNA for the CDR3 is TGTGCCAGCAGCTTCATGGGACTAGCTCTTAGCACAGATACGCAGTATTTT. It encodes CASSFMGLALSTDTQYF.

The chain couples TRBV7-9 to TRBJ1-6; 7 bases fit TRBD1. The CDR3 length is 15 residues. Germline V gene sequence: CDR1 SEHNR, CDR2 FQNEAQ (reference sequence). V was pared by 3 bases and J by 12 bases, with 11 bases of the junction left unmatched. In nucleotides, the CDR3 is TGTGCCAGCAGCTTGGGGCAAGGGGGCGAGGGACCCCTCCACTTT. Protein product: CASSLGQGGEGPLHF.

This clone is a singleton in its sample. This chain links TRBV2 with TRBJ1-1; no definite D call. From germline, CDR1 is SNHLY and CDR2 FYNNEI. This CDR3 comprises 12 residues. Trimming took 8 bases from V and 3 from J, leaving 10 bases between them. The chain's CDR3 is CASLTGYTEAFF. In DNA form, the CDR3 reads TGTGCCAGCCTTACGGGGTACACTGAAGCTTTCTTT.

In its sample, this clone was seen a few times. The rearrangement joins TRBV28 to TRBJ1-4; no reliable D call. CDR3 length: 11 residues. V lost 3 bases to trimming and J lost 8 bases, with 4 bases between them. The germline CDR1 and CDR2 sequences are MDHEN and SYDVKM. The CDR3 protein is CASSFSEKLFF. CDR3 sequence (DNA): TGTGCCAGCAGTTTTTCAGAAAAACTGTTTTTT.

This sequence joins TRBV7-3 and TRBJ2-1, with 14 bases matching TRBD2. This CDR3 comprises 15 residues. V shed 5 bases and J 6 bases; nucleotides not matched to a gene: 3. Germline lookup yields CDR1 SGHTA and CDR2 FQGTGA. The CDR3 bases are TGTGCCAGCAGCCCCGGGACTAGCGGGAGCAATGAGCAGTTCTTC. Translated, it gives CASSPGTSGSNEQFF.